Each of the 8 T cell receptor beta chains below was sequenced from the same sample in a study of cytomegalovirus exposure and HLA in healthy donors. PCR amplification relied on 60 Vbeta primers (plus 13 Jbeta primers). Profiled with immunoSEQ multiplex PCR; TCRdb holds only in-frame clones, not every one. In the table there are tens of thousands of clones, around three quarters of which are singletons. Material for sequencing was PBMCs. The receptors come from a male donor in good health and CMV-seronegative.

The chain joins TRBV10-1 to TRBJ1-1; the D is unclear. Trimming removed 0 bases from V and 5 bases from J, with 10 bases in between. CDR1 and CDR2 from the germline V gene are WNHNN and SYGVQD (reference sequence). This CDR3 has 14 residues. This chain's CDR3 is CASSESRGITEAFF. The CDR3 nucleotides are TGCGCCAGCAGTGAGTCTAGAGGGATTACTGAAGCTTTCTTT.

This chain uses TRBV28 with TRBJ2-7; TRBD1 matches at 7 bases. The J segment lost 4 bases and the V segment lost 2 bases, leaving 17 bases of the junction unmatched. CDR1 and CDR2 (germline): MDHEN, SYDVKM. The length of the CDR3 is 18 residues. The CDR3 bases are TGTGCCAGCAGTTTAATGTATCGTCTAGCAGGGGGAAAGTACGAGCAGTACTTC. It encodes CASSLMYRLAGGKYEQYF.

This chain uses TRBV6-6 with TRBJ1-3; 8 bases line up with TRBD1. Germline CDR1 is MNHNY and CDR2 is SVGAGI (reference sequence). The J segment lost 0 bases and the V segment lost 10 bases, leaving 8 bases of the junction unmatched. The CDR3 has 15 amino acids. CDR3 region: CATRDRSLSGNTIYF. The CDR3 DNA reads TGTGCCACCCGGGACAGGTCCCTCTCTGGAAACACCATATATTTT.

In its sample, this clone was seen a few times. The rearrangement uses TRBV5-6 and TRBJ2-4; D is perhaps TRBD2 (6 bases). This CDR3 comprises 14 residues. The germline CDR1 and CDR2 sequences are SGHDT and YYEEEE. V lost 4 bases and J 4 bases, leaving 12 bases between the germline ends. CDR3 DNA: TGTGCCAGCAGCGAGACCGGGACTAAAAACATTCAGTACTTC. Protein sequence: CASSETGTKNIQYF.

This clone was observed once. This chain links TRBV5-1 with TRBJ2-4, with D possibly matching TRBD1 (5 bases). V lost 7 bases and J lost 6, with 17 bases in between. CDR3 length: 14 amino acids. Germline V gene lookup returns CDR1 SGHRS and CDR2 YFSETQ. CDR3 nucleotides: TGCGCCAGCCAACAGGAACCAAAAGGAAACATTCAGTACTTC. Translation: CASQQEPKGNIQYF.

The rearrangement uses TRBV28 and TRBJ1-2; D not certain. Germline V gene sequence: CDR1 MDHEN, CDR2 SYDVKM. Trimming pared 6 bases from V and 5 bases from J, leaving 10 bases between. CDR3 length: 12 residues. The chain's CDR3 is CASSVLTYGYTF. The CDR3 DNA follows: TGTGCCAGCAGCGTTCTCACTTATGGCTACACCTTC.

This sequence joins TRBV23-1 and TRBJ2-7; 13 bases map to TRBD2. TRBV23-1 is placed among ORFs of uncertain function. The CDR3 has 18 amino acids. J was trimmed by 6 bases and V by 4 bases; bases with no gene match: 15. The chain's CDR3 is CASSPNTRPGLAGCEQYF. The DNA of the CDR3 is TGCGCCAGCAGTCCCAACACCCGACCGGGACTAGCGGGATGCGAGCAGTACTTC.

The genes are TRBV6-6 and TRBJ1-3; D unresolved. This CDR3 spans 16 amino acids. Germline CDR1 reads MNHNY; CDR2 reads SVGAGI (reference sequence). The germline V and J ends were trimmed by 5 bases and 0 bases, with 14 bases remaining between them. CDR3 protein: CASSATQRNSGNTIYF. As DNA, the CDR3 is TGTGCCAGCAGTGCTACTCAGAGGAACTCTGGAAACACCATATATTTT.